The 18 T cell receptor beta chains below were found in one sample sequenced in a study of blood T cell repertoires in COVID-19 (dated by TCRdb to between 2020 and 2021). To prepare the library, the immunoSEQ multiplex PCR assay was applied. This is the immuneACCESS table as TCRdb keeps it, with only in-frame sequences that have V and J called. A part of the clones is gone; compared with another copy, unresolved V genes explain less than half, and the rest is unexplained. Within this sample are more than 60,000 clones, with approximately 89% of them counted one time only. The ten largest account for around 5.8% of the sample. The sequenced material came from peripheral blood. The origin of the receptors is a human donor in a cohort sampled during active COVID-19.

This clone appeared once. The chain combines TRBV9 with TRBJ2-7; 9 positions match TRBD1. The CDR3 totals 15 residues. After removal of 0 bases from V and 5 bases from J, the junction contained 6 bases not matched to a gene. Per the germline V gene, CDR1 is SGDLS and CDR2 is YYNGEE. The CDR3 DNA follows: TGTGCCAGCAGCGTAGACAGGGGGCGCACCGACGAGCAGTACTTC. Its protein is CASSVDRGRTDEQYF.

The chain is built from TRBV7-9 and TRBJ2-3; 8 positions agree with TRBD2. The V and J ends lost 6 bases and 4 bases, in that order; junction bases with no gene match: 6. CDR1 is SEHNR and CDR2 is FQNEAQ in the germline V gene (reference sequence). This CDR3 is 14 amino acids long. The CDR3 DNA sequence: TGTGCCAGCAGTCCTCAGACTAGCGCAGATACGCAGTATTTT. The encoded protein is CASSPQTSADTQYF.

CDR3 protein: CASRAGVTDTQYF. The CDR3 DNA reads as TGTGCCAGCAGGGCAGGTGTGACAGATACGCAGTATTTT. This chain uses TRBV2 with TRBJ2-3; D is undetermined. Germline assignment: CDR1 SNHLY and CDR2 FYNNEI. V lost 6 bases and J lost 3, with 10 bases in between. The CDR3 covers 13 residues.

The rearrangement uses TRBV5-1 and TRBJ2-7; tentatively, D is TRBD1 (6 bases). This CDR3 is built from 14 residues. Deletions cut 0 bases from V and 3 bases from J, with 10 bases between. The germline gives CDR1 SGHRS, CDR2 YFSETQ. The CDR3 region is CASSLDVGGYEQYF. The CDR3 nucleotides are TGCGCCAGCAGCTTGGATGTAGGGGGCTACGAGCAGTACTTC.

V is TRBV19 and J is TRBJ2-1; the D gene is possibly TRBD2 (6 bases). From germline, CDR1 is LNHDA and CDR2 SQIVND (reference sequence). The CDR3 runs 15 residues. Trimming left V 3 bases short and J 7 bases short, with 16 bases between. The CDR3 DNA sequence: TGTGCCAGTAGTATCGGACTACACCCCTTAAATGAGCAGTTCTTC. Protein product: CASSIGLHPLNEQFF.

The chain couples TRBV10-3 to TRBJ1-5, with 9 bases identical to TRBD1. Germline V gene lookup returns CDR1 ENHRY and CDR2 SYGVKD. Trimming removed 8 bases from V and 4 bases from J; junction bases left unmatched: 3. The CDR3 loop spans 13 amino acids. CDR3 nucleotide sequence: TGTGCCATCGGGGACAGGGAGAATCAGCCCCAGCATTTT. Encoded protein: CAIGDRENQPQHF.

This chain connects TRBV9 to TRBJ2-3; a possible D gene is TRBD2 (7 bases). V shed 0 bases and J shed 7 bases, with 15 bases lying between them. The CDR3 extends over 15 amino acids. In germline, CDR1 is SGDLS, CDR2 YYNGEE. This chain's CDR3 is CASSVVGGGTNTQYF. The CDR3 coding sequence is TGTGCCAGCAGCGTAGTTGGGGGGGGCACGAATACGCAGTATTTT.

The chain uses TRBV7-3 and TRBJ1-1, with D perhaps TRBD1 (6 bases). CDR1 is SGHTA, CDR2 FQGTGA, per germline. The CDR3 totals 13 residues. Trimming removed 5 bases at V and 1 base at J, with 8 bases between. CDR3 sequence: CASSRTENTEAFF. CDR3 sequence (DNA): TGTGCCAGCAGCAGGACAGAGAACACTGAAGCTTTCTTT.

The chain uses TRBV6-5 and TRBJ1-4, with TRBD1 matching over 9 bases. Germline CDR1 MNHEY, CDR2 SVGAGI. The CDR3 totals 14 residues. The junction had 5 bases not matched to a gene; V was cut back by 6 bases and J by 6 bases. In DNA form, the CDR3 reads TGTGCCAGCAGCTTACAGGGGGCCGATGAAAAACTGTTTTTT. Its protein product is CASSLQGADEKLFF.

The CDR3 sequence is CARSLAVQGANYGYTF. The CDR3 DNA follows: TGTGCCAGAAGCTTGGCCGTGCAGGGGGCGAATTATGGCTACACCTTC. The chain links TRBV5-3 to TRBJ1-2; 8 positions match TRBD1. TRBV5-3 is an open reading frame whose function is uncertain. With V trimmed by 0 bases and J by 5 bases, 9 bases remained unmatched. The CDR3 runs to 16 residues.

V is TRBV6-1 and J is TRBJ2-7; maybe TRBD2 (5 bases). With 1 base removed from V and 2 bases from J, the gap between germline ends came to 12 bases. The CDR3 spans 15 residues. Germline V CDR1 and CDR2: MNHNS, SASEGT. The CDR3 region is CASSEGGPATYEQYF. For the CDR3, the DNA is TGTGCCAGCAGTGAAGGAGGGCCCGCAACCTACGAGCAGTACTTC.

This chain connects TRBV3-1 (or the pseudogene TRBV3-2) to TRBJ2-1; D uncertain. Germline-derived CDR1 and CDR2 are LGHDT and YNNKEL (reference sequence). The ends were cut back, 1 base at V and 7 bases at J, with 8 bases in the middle. The length of the CDR3 is 13 residues. The CDR3 DNA is TGTGCCAGCAGCCAAGCCGCTAGTAATGAGCAGTTCTTC. This codes for CASSQAASNEQFF.

This sequence joins TRBV18 and TRBJ2-7; 7 bases are a match to TRBD1. J gave up 1 base and V 0 bases, and 6 bases lay outside the gene matches. CDR1 and CDR2 (germline): KGHSH, LQKENI. This CDR3 is built from 16 residues. CDR3 sequence (DNA): TGTGCCAGCTCACCACCGACTACAGGGGCATCCTACGAGCAGTACTTC. Amino acid sequence: CASSPPTTGASYEQYF.

This chain joins TRBV2 and TRBJ2-5, with D possibly matching TRBD2 (6 bases). This CDR3 region has 14 residues. Trimming stripped 6 bases from V and 1 base from J, with 12 bases between. CDR1 SNHLY and CDR2 FYNNEI come from the germline V gene. The CDR3 coding sequence is TGTGCCAGCAGGGGGGGAACTATCCAAGAGACCCAGTACTTC. It codes for CASRGGTIQETQYF.

This clone was observed once. The chain links TRBV6-6 to TRBJ1-3; D remains ambiguous. Trimming shortened V by 7 bases and J by 0 bases, and 16 bases separated the two germline ends. This CDR3 contains 16 residues. Germline loops: CDR1 MNHNY, CDR2 SVGAGI (reference sequence). The CDR3 DNA follows: TGTGCCAGCATCGGGAAGGACTTTACCTCTGGAAACACCATATATTTT. It is translated as CASIGKDFTSGNTIYF.

The rearrangement links TRBV6-2 or TRBV6-3 to TRBJ2-7; TRBD2 matches at 15 bases. The CDR3 runs 20 residues. Germline V gene data show CDR1 as MNHEY and CDR2 as SVGEGT. After removal of 2 bases from V and 3 bases from J, the junction contained 14 bases not matched to a gene. CDR3 DNA: TGTGCCAGCAGTTACAAGTTTGTTTCCGGGACTAGCGGGGGGAGCTACGAGCAGTACTTC. Amino acid sequence: CASSYKFVSGTSGGSYEQYF.

V gene TRBV19 combines with J gene TRBJ1-2, with a tentative D call TRBD1 (5 bases). CDR3 size: 16 residues. The V and J ends lost 6 bases and 6 bases respectively, with 23 bases between them. Germline assignment: CDR1 LNHDA and CDR2 SQIVND (reference sequence). The CDR3 reads CASSPLGTNQWDGYTF. CDR3 DNA: TGTGCCAGTAGCCCCCTAGGGACTAACCAATGGGATGGCTACACCTTC.

The sample holds one count of this clone. This rearrangement joins TRBV9 to TRBJ2-2; possibly TRBD2 for D (6 bases). The CDR3 length is 16 residues. Germline loops: CDR1 SGDLS, CDR2 YYNGEE. V shed 0 bases and J shed 2 bases, with 11 bases lying between them. The CDR3 loop is CASSVAGVGNTGELFF. Here the CDR3 DNA reads TGTGCCAGCAGCGTAGCGGGGGTCGGCAACACCGGGGAGCTGTTTTTT.